Sequencing of this TCR beta chain was carried out in a study of blood T cell repertoires in COVID-19. Study summary: Sites across the United States, Italy and Spain contributed samples from acute and convalescent COVID-19. The cDNA or gDNA used as material had been derived from T cells, B-cell-depleted T cells, or PBMCs.

Authors' analysis steps: Nucleated cell counts were estimated from reference gene primer amplification. TCRdb's table, derived via immunoSEQ multiplex PCR, lists solely in-frame clones and lacks some. V and J calls plus clone size are reproduced from that table; the DNA served to infer D and trimming. The sample lists some 420,000 clones, 80% to 90% occurring once. CDR3 length: 15 residues. Germline lookup yields CDR1 SGHTA and CDR2 FQGNSA. J was trimmed by 5 bases and V by 1 base; bases with no gene match: 2. Worth noting for this clone: This CDR3 is also generated by other DNA sequences in the sample.

The chain combines TRBV7-2 with TRBJ1-4; 9 nucleotides match TRBD1. The sample consisted of PBMCs or T cells enriched from blood (not recorded which). The origin of this receptor is a man aged 25 to 40 who had recovered from COVID-19. CDR3 sequence reads: CASSLGGQGNEKLFF. CDR3 in DNA: TGTGCCAGCAGCTTAGGGGGACAGGGAAATGAAAAACTGTTTTTT.